This T cell receptor (beta chain) comes out of a study of T cell changes during pregnancy in multiple sclerosis. Only in-frame clones appear in the TCRdb table, and some are missing; sequencing was by immunoSEQ multiplex PCR. The sample shows tens of thousands of clones, more than 75% of them seen only once. The CDR3 is made up of 15 amino acids. The V end lost 6 bases, the J end lost 3 bases, and 15 bases lay between the germline ends. Per germline, CDR1 MNHNS and CDR2 SASEGT. The chain recombines TRBV6-1 with TRBJ2-1; possible D gene TRBD1, 5 bases. The sample in question was CD4+ T cells from peripheral blood mononuclear cells, obtained in the second trimester of pregnancy. This clonotype was obtained from a female donor in good health, enrolled as a control in a pregnancy study. The CDR3 nucleotides are TGTGCCAGCAGATCCGACAGCCGAGACTACAATGAGCAGTTCTTC. It specifies CASRSDSRDYNEQFF.